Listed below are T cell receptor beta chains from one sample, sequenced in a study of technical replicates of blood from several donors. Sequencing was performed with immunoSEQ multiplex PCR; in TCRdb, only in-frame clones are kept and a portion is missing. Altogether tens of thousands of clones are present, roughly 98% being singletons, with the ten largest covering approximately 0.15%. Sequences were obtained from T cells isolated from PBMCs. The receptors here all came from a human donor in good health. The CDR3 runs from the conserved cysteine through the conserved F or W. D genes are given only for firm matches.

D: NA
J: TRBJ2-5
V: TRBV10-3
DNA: TGTGCCATCAGTGAGATGACTGAGGCCCAGTACTTC
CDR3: CAISEMTEAQYF

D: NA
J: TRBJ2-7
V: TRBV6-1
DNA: TGTGCCAGCAGTGAATTCCACGGGACATCTTCCTACGAGCAGTACTTC
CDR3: CASSEFHGTSSYEQYF

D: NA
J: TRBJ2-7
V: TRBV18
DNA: TGTGCCAGCTCCCTACTCATATCAGGGGACCACGAGCAGTACTTC
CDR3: CASSLLISGDHEQYF

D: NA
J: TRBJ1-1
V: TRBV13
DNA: TGTGCCAGCAGCCCAGGGAACCCTGAAGCTTTCTTT
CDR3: CASSPGNPEAFF

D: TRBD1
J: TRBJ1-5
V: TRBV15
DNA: TGTGCCACCAGCGCGGGACAGGGAGGGAGTCAGCCCCAGCATTTT
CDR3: CATSAGQGGSQPQHF

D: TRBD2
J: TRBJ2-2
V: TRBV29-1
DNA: TGCAGCGCCCTTAGACTAGCGGGGGGCGGGGAGCTGTTTTTT
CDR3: CSALRLAGGGELFF

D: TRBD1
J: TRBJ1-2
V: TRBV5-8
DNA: TGTGCCAGCAGCAGAGGACAGGAAGGCTATGGCTACACCTTC
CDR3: CASSRGQEGYGYTF

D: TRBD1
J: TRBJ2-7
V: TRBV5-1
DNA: TGCGCCAGCAGCTTGGGGGGACAGGGGTATAACGAGCAGTACTTC
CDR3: CASSLGGQGYNEQYF

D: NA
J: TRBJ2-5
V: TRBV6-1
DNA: TGTGCCAGCACCCCCCCCGGTCTGCAAGAGACCCAGTACTTC
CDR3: CASTPPGLQETQYF

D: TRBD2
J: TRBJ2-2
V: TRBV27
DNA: TGTGCCAGCAGTTTGCCCGGGGATAGCGGGACTTTAGGGGAGCTGTTTTTT
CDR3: CASSLPGDSGTLGELFF

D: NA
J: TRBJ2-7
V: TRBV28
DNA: TGTGCCACCGGCACAGGTCCCTACGAGCAGTACTTC
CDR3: CATGTGPYEQYF